This T cell receptor beta chain originates from a study of T-cell memory formation after mild COVID-19. Overall study findings and caveats: Clones shrinking from day 15 to 85 showed even CD4/CD8 mixes; later expanders tilted CD4+. Pre-infection memory carried some responding clones, suggesting that cross-reactive memory joined.

To note about this clonotype: Its antigen is undetermined.

In germline, CDR1 is SGHRS, CDR2 YFSETQ. Trimming cost V 1 base and J 0 bases, with 7 bases left between them. The CDR3 sequence is 15 residues long. TCRdb analysed the 5' RACE reads with MiXCR anew, one entry per CDR3 protein. The table shows 95,000 to 110,000 distinct CDR3 sequences, with around an eighth occurring only once. The chain combines TRBV5-1 with TRBJ2-2; TRBD1 might be the D (5 bases). Sequencing input: PBMCs or a T cell subset sorted from them (not recorded which). The sequence was collected from a man younger than 30 who had mild COVID-19 (a few samples of this study predate the infection). Cell type and time point are not known. The CDR3 sequence: CASSLWGPNTGELFF. CDR3 DNA sequence: TGCGCCAGCAGCTTGTGGGGCCCGAACACCGGGGAGCTGTTTTTT. The entire variable domain, with the rest obtained from reference TRBV5-1 and TRBJ2-2, is as follows: KAGVTQTPRYLIKTRGQQVTLSCSPISGHRSVSWYQQTPGQGLQFLFEYFSETQRNKGNFPGRFSGRQFSNSRSEMNVSTLELGDSALYLCASSLWGPNTGELFFGEGSRLTVL.